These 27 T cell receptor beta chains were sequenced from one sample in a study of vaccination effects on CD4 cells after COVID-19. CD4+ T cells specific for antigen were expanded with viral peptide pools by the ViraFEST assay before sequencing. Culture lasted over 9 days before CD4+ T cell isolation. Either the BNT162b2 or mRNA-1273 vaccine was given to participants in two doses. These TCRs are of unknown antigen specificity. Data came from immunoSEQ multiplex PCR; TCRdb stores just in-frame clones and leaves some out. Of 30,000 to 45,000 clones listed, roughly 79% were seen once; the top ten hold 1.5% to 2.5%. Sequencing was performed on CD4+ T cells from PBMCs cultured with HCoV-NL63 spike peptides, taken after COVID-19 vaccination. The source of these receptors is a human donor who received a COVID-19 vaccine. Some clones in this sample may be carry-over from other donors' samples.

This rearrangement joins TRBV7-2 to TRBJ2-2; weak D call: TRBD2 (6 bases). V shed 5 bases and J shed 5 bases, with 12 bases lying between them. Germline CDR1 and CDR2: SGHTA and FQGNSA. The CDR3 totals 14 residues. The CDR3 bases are TGTGCCAGCAGCCTACACCGGGGGACCGGGGAGCTGTTTTTT. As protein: CASSLHRGTGELFF.

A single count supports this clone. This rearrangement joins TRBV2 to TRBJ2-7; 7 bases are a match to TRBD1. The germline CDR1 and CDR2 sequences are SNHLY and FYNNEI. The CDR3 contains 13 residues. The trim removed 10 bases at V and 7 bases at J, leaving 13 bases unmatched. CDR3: CATERQGLGEQYV. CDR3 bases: TGTGCCACGGAACGACAGGGTCTTGGGGAGCAGTACGTC.

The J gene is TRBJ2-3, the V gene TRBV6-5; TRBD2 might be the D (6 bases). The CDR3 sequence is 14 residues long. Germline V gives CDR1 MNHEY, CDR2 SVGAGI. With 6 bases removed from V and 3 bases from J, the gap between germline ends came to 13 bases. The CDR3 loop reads CASSLRGITDTQYF. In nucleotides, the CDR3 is TGTGCCAGCAGCCTCCGGGGGATAACAGATACGCAGTATTTT.

This CDR3 reads CASSLGRAGRIQYF. CDR3 in DNA: TGTGCCAGCAGCTTGGGTAGGGCAGGTCGGATTCAGTACTTC. The J gene is TRBJ2-4, the V gene TRBV5-5, with D uncertain. The CDR3 contains 14 residues. Trimming took off 0 bases at V and 10 bases at J, with 14 bases between the two ends. Germline CDR1 is SGHKS and CDR2 is YYEKEE (reference sequence).

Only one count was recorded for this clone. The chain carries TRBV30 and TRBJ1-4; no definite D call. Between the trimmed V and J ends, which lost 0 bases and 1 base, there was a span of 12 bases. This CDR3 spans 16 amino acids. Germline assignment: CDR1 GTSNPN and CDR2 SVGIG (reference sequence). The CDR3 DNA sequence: TGTGCCTGGAGTGTAGGAGGGCGGGGAACTAATGAAAAACTGTTTTTT. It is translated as CAWSVGGRGTNEKLFF.

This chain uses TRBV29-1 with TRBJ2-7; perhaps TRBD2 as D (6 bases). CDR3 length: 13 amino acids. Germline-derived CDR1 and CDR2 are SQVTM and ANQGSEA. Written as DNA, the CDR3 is TGCATTACTAGCAGCTCCTTACCCTACGAGCAGTACGTC. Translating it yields CITSSSLPYEQYV.

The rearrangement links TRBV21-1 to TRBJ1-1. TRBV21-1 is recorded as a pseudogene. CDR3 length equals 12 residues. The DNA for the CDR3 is TGTGCCAGCAGCAAACTCCCCACTGAAGCTTTCTTT. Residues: CASSKLPTEAFF.

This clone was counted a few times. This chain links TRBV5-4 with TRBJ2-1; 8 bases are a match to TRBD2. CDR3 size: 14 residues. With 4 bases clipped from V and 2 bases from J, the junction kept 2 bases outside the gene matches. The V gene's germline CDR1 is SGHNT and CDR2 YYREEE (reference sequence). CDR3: CASSLGGAYNEQFF. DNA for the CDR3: TGTGCCAGCAGCCTCGGGGGGGCCTACAATGAGCAGTTCTTC.

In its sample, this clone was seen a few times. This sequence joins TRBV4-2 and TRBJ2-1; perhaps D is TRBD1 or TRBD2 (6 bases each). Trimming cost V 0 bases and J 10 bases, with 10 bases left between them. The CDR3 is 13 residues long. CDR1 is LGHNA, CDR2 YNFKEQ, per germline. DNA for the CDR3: TGTGCCAGCAGCCAAGATCTGGGGGGCGAGCAGTTCTTC. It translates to CASSQDLGGEQFF.

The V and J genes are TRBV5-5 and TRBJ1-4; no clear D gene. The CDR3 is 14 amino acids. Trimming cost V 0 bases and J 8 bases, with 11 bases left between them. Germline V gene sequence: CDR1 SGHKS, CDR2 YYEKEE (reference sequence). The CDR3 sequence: CASSLAFRAEKLFF. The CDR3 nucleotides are TGTGCCAGCAGCTTGGCCTTCCGGGCAGAAAAACTGTTTTTT.

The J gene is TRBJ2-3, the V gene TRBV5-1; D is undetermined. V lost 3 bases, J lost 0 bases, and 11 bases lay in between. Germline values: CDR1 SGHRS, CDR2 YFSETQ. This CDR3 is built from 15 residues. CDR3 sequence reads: CASSSSRASTDTQYF. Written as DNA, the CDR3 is TGCGCCAGCAGCTCCTCGCGAGCTAGCACAGATACGCAGTATTTT.

Here the CDR3 reads CASSHRTSSLGSDTQYF. The CDR3 bases are TGTGCCAGCAGCCACCGTACTAGCTCCCTCGGTTCAGATACGCAGTATTTT. The chain joins TRBV3-1 (or the pseudogene TRBV3-2) to TRBJ2-3; D is possibly TRBD2 (6 bases). V was trimmed by 3 bases and J by 4 bases, leaving 20 bases between them. The CDR3 loop spans 17 amino acids. CDR1 and CDR2 (germline): LGHDT, YNNKEL (reference sequence).

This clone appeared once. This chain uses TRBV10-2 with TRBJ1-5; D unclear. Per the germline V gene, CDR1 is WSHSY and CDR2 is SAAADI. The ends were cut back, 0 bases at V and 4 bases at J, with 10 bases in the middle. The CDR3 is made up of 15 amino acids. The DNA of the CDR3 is TGCGCCAGCAGTGAGTCGTCCGGAAATAATCAGCCCCAGCATTTT. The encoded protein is CASSESSGNNQPQHF.

The CDR3 region has the DNA TGTGCCACCAGTCCCCTTGGGACAGGGGACGGGAATACGCAGTATTTT. Its translation: CATSPLGTGDGNTQYF. The rearrangement joins TRBV24-1 to TRBJ2-3, with 10 nucleotides matching TRBD1. Per the germline V gene, CDR1 is KGHDR and CDR2 is SFDVKD. V lost 6 bases, J lost 7 bases, and 12 bases stayed unmatched. This CDR3 is 16 amino acids long.

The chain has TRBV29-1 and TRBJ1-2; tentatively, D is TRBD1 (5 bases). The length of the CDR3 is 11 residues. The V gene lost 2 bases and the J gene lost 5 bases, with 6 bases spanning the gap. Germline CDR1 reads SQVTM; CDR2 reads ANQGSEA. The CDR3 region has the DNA TGCAGCGTTGAACAGGGTTATGGCTACACCTTC. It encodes CSVEQGYGYTF.

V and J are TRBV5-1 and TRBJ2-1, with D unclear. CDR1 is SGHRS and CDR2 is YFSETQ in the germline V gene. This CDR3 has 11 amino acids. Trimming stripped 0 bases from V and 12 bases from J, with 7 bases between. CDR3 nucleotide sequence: TGCGCCAGCAGCTTGGGGGCCTTGCAGTTCTTC. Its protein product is CASSLGALQFF.

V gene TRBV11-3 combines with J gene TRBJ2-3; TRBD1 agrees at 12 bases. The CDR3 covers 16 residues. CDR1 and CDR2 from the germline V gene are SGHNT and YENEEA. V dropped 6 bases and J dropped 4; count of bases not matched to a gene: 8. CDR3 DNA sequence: TGTGCCAGCAGTTACTCTGGGACAGGGGGCGCAGATACGCAGTATTTT. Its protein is CASSYSGTGGADTQYF. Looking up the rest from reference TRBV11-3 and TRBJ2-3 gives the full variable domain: EAGVVQSPRYKIIEKKQPVAFWCNPISGHNTLYWYLQNLGQGPELLIRYENEEAVDDSQLPKDRFSAERLKGVDSTLKIQPAELGDSAVYLCASSYSGTGGADTQYFGPGTRLTVL.

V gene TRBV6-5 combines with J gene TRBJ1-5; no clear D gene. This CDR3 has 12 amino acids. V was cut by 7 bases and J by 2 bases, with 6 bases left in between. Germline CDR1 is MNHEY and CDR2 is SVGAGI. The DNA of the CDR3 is TGTGCCAGCAACGGGGGCAATCAGCCCCAGCATTTT. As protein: CASNGGNQPQHF.

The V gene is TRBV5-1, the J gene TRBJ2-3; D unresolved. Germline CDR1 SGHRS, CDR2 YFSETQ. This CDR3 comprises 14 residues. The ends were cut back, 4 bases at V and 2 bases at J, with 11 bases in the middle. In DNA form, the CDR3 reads TGCGCCAGCAGCATATCCAGGCCCACAGATACGCAGTATTTT. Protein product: CASSISRPTDTQYF.

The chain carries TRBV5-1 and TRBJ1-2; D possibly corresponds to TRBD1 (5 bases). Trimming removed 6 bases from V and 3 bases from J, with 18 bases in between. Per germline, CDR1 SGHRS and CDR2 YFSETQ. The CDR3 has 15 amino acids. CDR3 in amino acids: CASTPRPGRDYGYTF. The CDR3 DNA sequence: TGCGCCAGCACCCCCCGCCCGGGGCGTGACTATGGCTACACCTTC.

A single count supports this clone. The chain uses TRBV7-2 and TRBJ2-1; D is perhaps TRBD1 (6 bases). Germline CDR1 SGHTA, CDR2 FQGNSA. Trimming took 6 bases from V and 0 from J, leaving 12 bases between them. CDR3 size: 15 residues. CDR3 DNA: TGTGCCAGCAGTTTACAGGGTCGCTCCTACAATGAGCAGTTCTTC. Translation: CASSLQGRSYNEQFF.

The CDR3 here is CASSLRSGNEQFF. The CDR3 DNA is TGTGCCAGCAGTCTAAGGTCAGGCAATGAGCAGTTCTTC. The chain recombines TRBV27 with TRBJ2-1, with D unclear. The germline gives CDR1 MNHEY, CDR2 SMNVEV (reference sequence). The CDR3 has 13 amino acids. The V end lost 5 bases, the J end lost 6 bases, and 11 bases lay between the germline ends.

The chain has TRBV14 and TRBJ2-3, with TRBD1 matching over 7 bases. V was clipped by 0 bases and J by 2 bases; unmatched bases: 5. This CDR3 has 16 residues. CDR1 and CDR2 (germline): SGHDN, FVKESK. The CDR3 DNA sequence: TGTGCCAGCAGCCAAGATCTTGACAGGGACACAGATACGCAGTATTTT. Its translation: CASSQDLDRDTDTQYF.

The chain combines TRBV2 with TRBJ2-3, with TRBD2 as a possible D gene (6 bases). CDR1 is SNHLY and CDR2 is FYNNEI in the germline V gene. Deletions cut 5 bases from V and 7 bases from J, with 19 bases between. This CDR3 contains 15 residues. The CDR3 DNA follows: TGTGCCAGCAGTAAAAAGGGTTCGGAGGGGAATACGCAGTATTTT. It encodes CASSKKGSEGNTQYF.

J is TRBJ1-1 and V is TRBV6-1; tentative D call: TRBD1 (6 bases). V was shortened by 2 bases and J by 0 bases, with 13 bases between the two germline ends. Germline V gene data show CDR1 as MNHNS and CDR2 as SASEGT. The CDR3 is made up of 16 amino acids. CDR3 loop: CASSERRGYMNTEAFF. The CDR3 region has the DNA TGTGCCAGCAGTGAAAGGAGGGGGTACATGAACACTGAAGCTTTCTTT.

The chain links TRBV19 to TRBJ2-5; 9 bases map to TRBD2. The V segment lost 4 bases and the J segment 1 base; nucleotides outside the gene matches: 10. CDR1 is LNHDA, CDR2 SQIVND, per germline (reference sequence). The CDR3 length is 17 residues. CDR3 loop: CASSTRLSGGIQETQYF. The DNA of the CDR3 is TGTGCCAGTAGTACACGACTCAGCGGGGGGATCCAAGAGACCCAGTACTTC.

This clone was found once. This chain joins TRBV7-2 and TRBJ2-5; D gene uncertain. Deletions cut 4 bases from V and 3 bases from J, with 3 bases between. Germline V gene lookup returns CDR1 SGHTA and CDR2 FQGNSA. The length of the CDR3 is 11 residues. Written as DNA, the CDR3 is TGTGCCAGCAGCTACAAAGAGACCCAGTACTTC. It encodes CASSYKETQYF.